This T cell receptor (beta chain) came from a study of T cells in Graves' hyperthyroidism and ophthalmopathy. Study observations and caveats: Blood shared most expanded thyroid clonotypes above 0.001.

The table lists this clonotype with many counts. Its antigen is unidentified. Template material for amplifying TCR beta CDR3 regions consisted of RNA transcripts. The HTBI set primed first-round TCR CDR3 RT-PCR. TCRdb re-called the multiplex PCR reads with MiXCR, one entry per CDR3 protein. Of fewer than 400,000 distinct CDR3 sequences listed, just under 25% are singletons. Graves' hyperthyroidism showing no ophthalmopathy progression within 18 months was considered stable. Patients were excluded for uncontrolled infection, other autoimmune disease, pregnancy or lactation. The PBMCs studied were ones that came from 9 to 10 ml fresh peripheral blood. The receptor was derived from a man in his fifties or sixties with Graves' hyperthyroidism. The sample comprised blood.

As DNA, the CDR3 is TGTGCCAGCAGCCGGGACCAAGGAGATACGCAGTATTTT. Its protein product is CASSRDQGDTQYF. V is TRBV2 and J is TRBJ2-3; possibly TRBD1 or TRBD2 for D (5 bases each). CDR1 SNHLY and CDR2 FYNNEI come from the germline V gene. The CDR3 contains 13 residues. Trimming took off 6 bases at V and 5 bases at J, with 12 bases between the two ends.